The T cell receptor beta chain described here comes from a study of cytomegalovirus exposure and HLA in healthy donors. Findings and caveats of the study: Later analysis demonstrated an association between a missense DCLRE1C variant and TCR beta V- and J-gene trimming. The authors confirmed in vitro that a few CMV-associated chains were specific for CMV antigens.

Worth noting for this clone: The antigen is not known.

This CDR3 contains 14 residues. Germline V gene data show CDR1 as ENHRY and CDR2 as SYGVKD. Use of 60 Vbeta and 13 Jbeta primers characterized the PCR. Data came from immunoSEQ multiplex PCR; TCRdb stores just in-frame clones and leaves some out. The data hold 150,000 to 200,000 clones, with 75% to 80% observed a single time. The sequenced sample was PBMCs. The chain employs TRBV10-3 and TRBJ2-5; 7 nucleotides line up with TRBD1. Gene TRBJ2-7 matches the end of the DNA better, so the J call may be wrong. This receptor was obtained from a woman in her 30s in good health and CMV-seropositive. CDR3 amino acids: CAISDPGQTYEQYF. Here the CDR3 DNA reads TGTGCCATCAGTGACCCGGGACAGACCTACGAGCAGTACTTC.